What follows are 29 T cell receptor beta chains derived from one specimen sequenced in a study of CXCR3-negative and CXCR3-positive naive CD8 T cells. Researchers prepared the TRB cDNA libraries using 5' RACE with UMI labels. Reanalyzing the 5' RACE reads, TCRdb keeps one entry per CDR3 protein, without DNA. Recorded for this sample: some 47,000 distinct CDR3 sequences. Whole-study findings and limits: Naive cells positive for CXCR3 carried more hydrophobic TRB CDR3s than CXCR3-negative ones.

For these TCRs, the target antigens are not known. Material: naive CXCR3+ CD8+ T cells from blood. The subset: CD45RO-CCR7+CD27+CD95- naive CD8+ T cells expressing CXCR3 (TNR3+). These receptors all stem from a human donor in good health. Some clones in this sample may be carry-over from other donors' samples.

V is TRBV11-2 and J is TRBJ1-5; the TRBD1 assignment by TCRdb is unverifiable without DNA. The CDR3 loop spans 13 amino acids. Germline CDR1 and CDR2: SGHAT and FQNNGV. CDR3 amino acids: CASSSGGNQPQHF.

The J gene is TRBJ1-5, the V gene TRBV6-2 or TRBV6-3; TCRdb indicates TRBD1, and absent DNA this call remains unverified. The length of the CDR3 is 14 residues. Germline CDR1 reads MNHEY; CDR2 reads SVGEGT. CDR3 in amino acids: CASTDGQVTQPQHF.

This chain links TRBV28 with TRBJ2-3. This CDR3 contains 15 residues. The V gene's germline CDR1 is MDHEN and CDR2 SYDVKM. The CDR3 spells CASSLRDIAADTQYF.

V usage is TRBV6-6 and J usage is TRBJ1-4; TCRdb selects TRBD1, and the lack of DNA leaves this call unchecked. The CDR3 extends over 16 amino acids. Germline CDR1 is MNHNY and CDR2 is SVGAGI (reference sequence). This chain's CDR3 is CASNKSPGQSNEKLFF.

The chain employs TRBV12-3 or TRBV12-4 and TRBJ2-7. This CDR3 contains 14 residues. The CDR3 protein is CASSLQANSYEQYF.

The CDR3 spells CASSSPGGNIETQYF. The chain couples TRBV27 to TRBJ2-5; no DNA is available, so the TRBD2 call from TCRdb remains unchecked. Germline CDR1 is MNHEY and CDR2 is SMNVEV (reference sequence). The CDR3 loop spans 15 amino acids.

The chain recombines TRBV21-1 with TRBJ1-4. TRBV21-1 is listed as a pseudogene. The CDR3 is 13 amino acids. CDR3 amino acids: CASRIATNEKLFF.

The rearrangement joins TRBV7-3 to TRBJ2-7; TCRdb names TRBD1, which stays unverified in the absence of DNA. The CDR3 runs 14 residues. Per germline, CDR1 SGHTA and CDR2 FQGTGA. The CDR3 spells CASSPGYGPYEQYF. The variable domain in full, completed from reference TRBV7-3 and TRBJ2-7, reads GAGVSQTPSNKVTEKGKYVELRCDPISGHTALYWYRQSLGQGPEFLIYFQGTGAADDSGLPNDRFFAVRPEGSVSTLKIQRTERGDSAVYLCASSPGYGPYEQYFGPGTRLTVT.

The V gene is TRBV28, the J gene TRBJ2-2; as DNA is missing, the TRBD2 call by TCRdb cannot be tested. Germline CDR1 MDHEN, CDR2 SYDVKM. The CDR3 runs 16 residues. CDR3 region: CASIEGLASNTGELFF.

CDR3 residues: CASSQDRGTSGYGYTF. V usage is TRBV4-3 and J usage is TRBJ1-2; without DNA, the TCRdb call of TRBD1 cannot be checked. Germline lookup yields CDR1 LGHNA and CDR2 YSLEER. CDR3 size: 16 residues.

This chain connects TRBV9 to TRBJ1-5; TCRdb lists TRBD1, though no DNA is available to test this call. The CDR3 has 14 residues. Germline V gives CDR1 SGDLS, CDR2 YYNGEE. The CDR3 reads CASSPGGGGQPQHF.

The chain carries TRBV7-9 and TRBJ1-1. The CDR3 has 11 residues. From germline, CDR1 is SEHNR and CDR2 FQNEAQ (reference sequence). CDR3 protein: CASESTPEAFF.

This chain connects TRBV7-9 to TRBJ2-7. CDR3 length: 16 residues. Germline CDR1 SEHNR, CDR2 FQNEAQ (reference sequence). Here the CDR3 reads CASSVTFGQGTYEQYF.

V and J are TRBV4-3 and TRBJ2-6. The CDR3 has 15 residues. The V gene's germline CDR1 is LGHNA and CDR2 YSLEER. The CDR3 region is CASSQETTGANVLTF.

V gene TRBV6-5 combines with J gene TRBJ1-1; TCRdb names TRBD1, which stays unverified in the absence of DNA. The CDR3 has 16 amino acids. CDR1 and CDR2 from the germline V gene are MNHEY and SVGAGI. The CDR3 sequence is CASSYDPTGAVSEAFF.

This chain joins TRBV4-3 and TRBJ1-2; TCRdb calls TRBD1, which cannot be checked without DNA. From germline, CDR1 is LGHNA and CDR2 YSLEER. The CDR3 runs to 13 residues. CDR3 sequence: CASSLRTGYGYTF.

The chain links TRBV10-3 to TRBJ1-1. Germline CDR1 ENHRY, CDR2 SYGVKD. The length of the CDR3 is 17 residues. CDR3 residues: CAISIEETRSGYTEAFF.

The CDR3: CASRRQGTDTQYF. V is TRBV28 and J is TRBJ2-3; as DNA is missing, the TRBD1 call by TCRdb cannot be tested. The CDR3 spans 13 residues. CDR1 and CDR2 (germline): MDHEN, SYDVKM.

This chain joins TRBV7-9 and TRBJ2-1; TCRdb selects TRBD1, and the lack of DNA leaves this call unchecked. CDR3 length: 16 amino acids. Germline CDR1 reads SEHNR; CDR2 reads FQNEAQ (reference sequence). The CDR3: CASSPSGGADYNEQFF.

The genes are TRBV7-8 and TRBJ2-2; TCRdb's assignment of TRBD1 cannot be checked, as there is no DNA. Looked up from germline, CDR1 is SGHVS and CDR2 is FQNEAQ. This CDR3 spans 17 amino acids. The CDR3 protein is CASSLRLGRENTGELFF.

This chain links TRBV20-1 with TRBJ2-7; there is no DNA to check the TCRdb D call of TRBD1. Germline-derived CDR1 and CDR2 are DFQATT and SNEGSKA (reference sequence). The CDR3 runs 15 residues. CDR3 loop: CSARDWLGQAYEQYF.

The chain employs TRBV29-1 and TRBJ2-5; TCRdb's D call of TRBD2 is untestable without DNA. Germline assignment: CDR1 SQVTM and CDR2 ANQGSEA. The CDR3 consists of 13 residues. The CDR3: CSVPQTNQETQYF.

This chain links TRBV7-9 with TRBJ2-5. The CDR3 length is 15 residues. The germline V gene encodes CDR1 SEHNR and CDR2 FQNEAQ (reference sequence). CDR3 sequence: CASSFFGFGEETQYF.

The chain recombines TRBV7-2 with TRBJ2-1. The CDR3 is 11 residues long. Germline V CDR1 and CDR2: SGHTA, FQGNSA. CDR3 loop: CASRSYNEQFF.

The CDR3 loop reads CASGSGQQSQFF. This sequence joins TRBV25-1 and TRBJ2-1; as DNA is missing, the TRBD1 call by TCRdb cannot be tested. The germline CDR1 and CDR2 sequences are MGHDK and SYGVNS. The CDR3 runs to 12 residues.

The chain recombines TRBV9 with TRBJ2-1; TCRdb calls TRBD1, which cannot be checked without DNA. In germline, CDR1 is SGDLS, CDR2 YYNGEE. The CDR3 covers 16 residues. The CDR3 is CASSLQRGPSYNEQFF.

The gene calls are TRBV6-4 and TRBJ1-1; TCRdb indicates TRBD1, and absent DNA this call remains unverified. This CDR3 region has 15 residues. From germline, CDR1 is MRHNA and CDR2 SNTAGT. The CDR3 loop reads CASSEVGGENTEAFF.

The chain combines TRBV7-2 with TRBJ2-1; TCRdb reports TRBD1, a call that lacks DNA to check it against. Germline CDR1 is SGHTA and CDR2 is FQGNSA. The CDR3 consists of 15 residues. This CDR3 is CASSQGQGADYEQFF.

This chain's CDR3 is CASSPPDGAGEAFF. The chain couples TRBV7-9 to TRBJ1-1; TCRdb reports TRBD1, a call that lacks DNA to check it against. This CDR3 contains 14 residues. Germline CDR1 SEHNR, CDR2 FQNEAQ (reference sequence).